This entry lists 27 T cell receptor beta chains sequenced from one sample in a study of T cells in localized non-small cell lung cancer. Sequenced by immunoSEQ multiplex PCR; TCRdb stores in-frame clones only, minus some. The data contain more than 800 clones, around 20% of them singletons. Sequenced here: lung tumor tissue, sampled before any cancer treatment. Receptors originate from a female donor aged 60 or older with stage II squamous cell lung carcinoma.

The V gene is TRBV28, the J gene TRBJ2-1, with D maybe TRBD1 (8 bases). CDR1 MDHEN and CDR2 SYDVKM come from the germline V gene. V was trimmed by 8 bases and J by 7 bases, leaving 21 bases between them. CDR3 size: 15 residues. The CDR3 sequence is CASGEGQGARNEQFF. In DNA form, the CDR3 reads TGTGCCAGCGGGGAGGGGCAGGGGGCGCGAAATGAGCAGTTCTTC. The complete variable domain, with remaining parts taken from reference TRBV28 and TRBJ2-1, reads DVKVTQSSRYLVKRTGEKVFLECVQDMDHENMFWYRQDPGLGLRLIYFSYDVKMKEKGDIPEGYSVSREKKERFSLILESASTNQTSMYLCASGEGQGARNEQFFGPGTRLTVL.

This rearrangement joins TRBV18 to TRBJ2-5; D gene uncertain. This CDR3 region has 14 residues. V gave up 0 bases and J gave up 5 bases, with 10 bases separating them. The germline V gene encodes CDR1 KGHSH and CDR2 LQKENI. The DNA of the CDR3 is TGTGCCAGCTCACCACCTTCGGGTTGGGAGACCCAGTACTTC. As protein: CASSPPSGWETQYF.

V gene TRBV19 combines with J gene TRBJ2-1; tentatively, D is TRBD2 (5 bases). V dropped 4 bases and J dropped 10 bases, with 14 bases sitting between them. The germline V gene encodes CDR1 LNHDA and CDR2 SQIVND (reference sequence). The CDR3 totals 13 residues. The CDR3 nucleotides are TGTGCCAGTAGTAGGGCTAAGGGCGGGGAGCAGTTCTTC. Translation: CASSRAKGGEQFF.

The V and J genes are TRBV30 and TRBJ1-6, with 9 nucleotides matching TRBD1. CDR1 and CDR2 from the germline V gene are GTSNPN and SVGIG (reference sequence). The CDR3 is 15 residues long. V gave up 2 bases and J gave up 6 bases; unmatched junction bases: 5. CDR3 amino acids: CAWSPRDRVNSPLHF. For the CDR3, the DNA is TGTGCCTGGAGTCCCCGGGACAGGGTTAATTCACCCCTCCACTTT.

This clone turned up a few times. V is TRBV19 and J is TRBJ2-7, with D perhaps matching TRBD1 (5 bases). The CDR3 has 13 residues. The germline V gene encodes CDR1 LNHDA and CDR2 SQIVND (reference sequence). V dropped 4 bases and J dropped 2 bases, with 9 bases sitting between them. CDR3 DNA: TGTGCCAGTAGTAAAACAGGACCCTACGAGCAGTACTTC. Its protein product is CASSKTGPYEQYF.

The rearrangement uses TRBV6-8 and TRBJ1-1; D might be TRBD1 (5 bases). The CDR3 is made up of 12 amino acids. From germline, CDR1 is MNHGY and CDR2 SAAAGT. Trimming left V 7 bases short and J 4 bases short, with 10 bases between. The CDR3 loop reads CASTRRGTEAFF. The CDR3 DNA follows: TGTGCCAGCACCAGGAGGGGCACTGAAGCTTTCTTT.

The chain has TRBV14 and TRBJ2-1, with D unclear. CDR1 is SGHDN, CDR2 FVKESK, per germline. The CDR3 is 14 amino acids. V lost 0 bases to trimming and J lost 6 bases, with 9 bases between them. CDR3 residues: CASSQDQWGNEQFF. The CDR3 nucleotides are TGTGCCAGCAGCCAAGATCAGTGGGGCAATGAGCAGTTCTTC.

DNA of the CDR3: TGCGCCAGCAGTAGGGGCAGATTAACCTACGAGCAGTACTTC. Protein product: CASSRGRLTYEQYF. J is TRBJ2-7 and V is TRBV5-1; tentatively, D is TRBD1 (5 bases). V was shortened by 5 bases and J by 2 bases, with 14 bases between the two germline ends. The length of the CDR3 is 14 residues. The germline V gene has CDR1 SGHRS and CDR2 YFSETQ.

This clone was picked up a small number of times. This chain uses TRBV11-3 with TRBJ2-6, with no clear D. Germline CDR1 is SGHNT and CDR2 is YENEEA. CDR3 length: 14 amino acids. Trimming took 6 bases from V and 2 from J, leaving 8 bases between them. The CDR3 here is CASSFFAGANVLTF. CDR3 in DNA: TGTGCCAGCAGTTTTTTTGCTGGGGCCAACGTCCTGACTTTC.

This clone occurred a few times. The chain uses TRBV14 and TRBJ1-1; D unresolved. CDR1 and CDR2 from the germline V gene are SGHDN and FVKESK. The V gene lost 1 base and the J gene lost 2 bases, with 5 bases spanning the gap. The CDR3 contains 13 residues. CDR3 protein: CASSQGHNTEAFF. CDR3 sequence (DNA): TGTGCCAGCAGCCAAGGACATAACACTGAAGCTTTCTTT.

In this sample, this clone is medium-sized. V and J are TRBV6-1 and TRBJ2-5, with 11 bases matching TRBD2. The CDR3 runs 17 residues. The germline gives CDR1 MNHNS, CDR2 SASEGT. J gave up 0 bases and V 1 base, and 4 bases lay outside the gene matches. CDR3 sequence reads: CASSEELAGGDQETQYF. The CDR3, as DNA: TGTGCCAGCAGTGAAGAGCTAGCGGGGGGAGACCAAGAGACCCAGTACTTC.

This clone has only a few counts. The chain joins TRBV6-8 to TRBJ2-7; D is perhaps TRBD1 (5 bases). This CDR3 spans 13 amino acids. Germline assignment: CDR1 MNHGY and CDR2 SAAAGT. V was shortened by 3 bases and J by 0 bases, with 6 bases between the two germline ends. CDR3 region: CASSYRGSYEQYF. CDR3 DNA sequence: TGTGCCAGCAGTTATAGGGGCTCCTACGAGCAGTACTTC.

This clone came up a few times. The CDR3 region has the DNA TGTGCCAGCAGCTTAGGGGACAGTGGGAATAATTCACCCCTCCACTTT. Translating it yields CASSLGDSGNNSPLHF. The genes are TRBV9 and TRBJ1-6, with 7 positions matching TRBD1. The CDR3 is 16 residues long. Trimming removed 4 bases from V and 5 bases from J; junction bases left unmatched: 9. The germline V gene has CDR1 SGDLS and CDR2 YYNGEE. The full variable domain, in which reference TRBV9 and TRBJ1-6 provide the parts outside the CDR3, is DSGVTQTPKHLITATGQRVTLRCSPRSGDLSVYWYQQSLDQGLQFLIQYYNGEERAKGNILERFSAQQFPDLHSELNLSSLELGDSALYFCASSLGDSGNNSPLHFGNGTRLTVT.

This clone was seen more than once but under ten times. The rearrangement uses TRBV6-8 and TRBJ1-3, with D possibly matching TRBD1 (5 bases). V lost 5 bases and J lost 0, with 11 bases in between. Germline V gene sequence: CDR1 MNHGY, CDR2 SAAAGT. The CDR3 is 15 amino acids. CDR3 bases: TGTGCCAGCAGTGTCACAGGATACTCTGGAAACACCATATATTTT. Its translation is CASSVTGYSGNTIYF.

Relative to its sample, this clone is large. J is TRBJ2-1 and V is TRBV11-3; D is unclear. CDR1 is SGHNT and CDR2 is YENEEA in the germline V gene. There are 14 residues in the CDR3. V was clipped by 1 base and J by 5 bases, with 9 bases between them. The CDR3 nucleotides read TGTGCCAGCAGCTTAGGGGTCAGACACAATGAGCAGTTCTTC. Its protein product is CASSLGVRHNEQFF.

The chain employs TRBV18 and TRBJ1-5; D unresolved. CDR1 and CDR2 from the germline V gene are KGHSH and LQKENI. V dropped 2 bases and J dropped 4 bases, with 9 bases sitting between them. This CDR3 spans 14 amino acids. The CDR3 loop is CASSPMGGNQPQHF. The CDR3 region has the DNA TGTGCCAGCTCACCAATGGGAGGGAATCAGCCCCAGCATTTT.

This clone has a handful of counts. The V call is TRBV19, the J call TRBJ2-3; no reliable D call. There are 16 residues in the CDR3. Germline V gives CDR1 LNHDA, CDR2 SQIVND (reference sequence). The V end was cut by 1 base, the J end by 2 bases, with 13 bases between. Here the CDR3 DNA reads TGTGCCAGTAGTATAGGGGATTCACAGTTCACAGATACGCAGTATTTT. Encoded protein: CASSIGDSQFTDTQYF.

The table lists this clone with a few counts. This CDR3 is CASSPNYFYEQYF. The CDR3 DNA is TGTGCCAGCTCACCTAATTATTTCTACGAGCAGTACTTC. The chain joins TRBV18 to TRBJ2-7; D ambiguous. The CDR3 runs to 13 residues. From germline, CDR1 is KGHSH and CDR2 LQKENI. Trimming shortened V by 3 bases and J by 3 bases, and 9 bases separated the two germline ends.

This clone was recorded a few times. The chain recombines TRBV6-1 with TRBJ2-3; no clear D gene. V was clipped by 0 bases and J by 6 bases, with 16 bases between them. From germline, CDR1 is MNHNS and CDR2 SASEGT. This CDR3 contains 16 residues. The CDR3 is CASSEARPAMGDTQYF. The CDR3, as DNA: TGTGCCAGCAGTGAAGCTAGACCGGCTATGGGGGATACGCAGTATTTT.

The sample holds a few counts of this clone. The chain links TRBV11-3 to TRBJ1-3; D gene unclear. There are 17 residues in the CDR3. CDR1 is SGHNT and CDR2 is YENEEA in the germline V gene. V was cut by 4 bases and J by 0 bases, with 16 bases left in between. CDR3 sequence: CASSSIAWTDSGNTIYF. DNA of the CDR3: TGTGCCAGCAGCTCGATCGCCTGGACGGACTCTGGAAACACCATATATTTT.

This clone was observed a few times. The chain joins TRBV28 to TRBJ1-1; D call uncertain. Looked up from germline, CDR1 is MDHEN and CDR2 is SYDVKM. The V end lost 0 bases, the J end lost 1 base, and 6 bases lay between the germline ends. This CDR3 region has 14 residues. The CDR3 here is CASSLWSGNTEAFF. CDR3 sequence (DNA): TGTGCCAGCAGTTTATGGTCCGGGAACACTGAAGCTTTCTTT. The variable domain in full, with the rest retrieved from reference TRBV28 and TRBJ1-1, is DVKVTQSSRYLVKRTGEKVFLECVQDMDHENMFWYRQDPGLGLRLIYFSYDVKMKEKGDIPEGYSVSREKKERFSLILESASTNQTSMYLCASSLWSGNTEAFFGQGTRLTVV.

CDR3 nucleotide sequence: TGTGCCAGCAGCCGGGAAAGGGGTGCTGAAGCTTTCTTT. This translates into CASSRERGAEAFF. The chain combines TRBV7-4 with TRBJ1-1, with a tentative D call TRBD1 (5 bases). Trimming took off 5 bases at V and 6 bases at J, with 13 bases between the two ends. Germline CDR1 is SGHVT and CDR2 is SQSDAQ. The CDR3 covers 13 residues.

By proportion, this clone is medium-sized (0.01 to 0.1%). The rearrangement links TRBV6-8 to TRBJ1-2; 10 bases are shared with TRBD1. The V gene end was trimmed by 2 bases and the J gene end by 4 bases; junction bases not matched to a gene: 1. The CDR3 totals 14 residues. Germline CDR1 MNHGY, CDR2 SAAAGT. Written as DNA, the CDR3 is TGTGCCAGCAGTTACGGGACAGGGGTCTATGGCTACACCTTC. It is translated as CASSYGTGVYGYTF.

This clone rates as large. This CDR3 is CASSVRLNTEAFF. The CDR3 DNA reads as TGTGCCAGCTCCGTAAGGTTGAACACTGAAGCTTTCTTT. The genes are TRBV19 and TRBJ1-1; D unclear. There are 13 residues in the CDR3. With 9 bases removed from V and 0 bases from J, the gap between germline ends came to 11 bases. In germline, CDR1 is LNHDA, CDR2 SQIVND (reference sequence). The full variable domain, rest sourced from reference TRBV19 and TRBJ1-1, is DGGITQSPKYLFRKEGQNVTLSCEQNLNHDAMYWYRQDPGQGLRLIYYSQIVNDFQKGDIAEGYSVSREKKESFPLTVTSAQKNPTAFYLCASSVRLNTEAFFGQGTRLTVV.

The chain links TRBV11-3 to TRBJ1-1, with TRBD1 identical over 11 bases. Trimming removed 5 bases from V and 3 bases from J; junction bases left unmatched: 5. The CDR3 runs to 15 residues. The germline gives CDR1 SGHNT, CDR2 YENEEA. CDR3 protein: CASSGRDRGYTEAFF. CDR3 coding DNA: TGTGCCAGCAGCGGACGGGACAGGGGGTACACTGAAGCTTTCTTT.

This clone was seen more than once but under ten times. V gene TRBV11-3 combines with J gene TRBJ2-7, with 7 bases lining up with TRBD2. The CDR3 loop spans 15 amino acids. Trimming took 7 bases from V and 4 from J; bases not matched to a gene: 13. Germline V gene lookup returns CDR1 SGHNT and CDR2 YENEEA. The CDR3 DNA reads TGTGCCAGCAAATTCTGGGAGGGCGGTTGGTACGAGCAGTACTTC. It specifies CASKFWEGGWYEQYF.

The sample holds a few counts of this clone. The V call is TRBV11-3, the J call TRBJ1-4, with a tentative D call TRBD1 (5 bases). The CDR3 loop spans 15 amino acids. Germline CDR1 reads SGHNT; CDR2 reads YENEEA. The V gene lost 5 bases and the J gene lost 8 bases, with 18 bases spanning the gap. The CDR3 is CASSPPQGEREKLFF. In DNA, the CDR3 is TGTGCCAGCAGCCCCCCGCAGGGTGAACGAGAAAAACTGTTTTTT.